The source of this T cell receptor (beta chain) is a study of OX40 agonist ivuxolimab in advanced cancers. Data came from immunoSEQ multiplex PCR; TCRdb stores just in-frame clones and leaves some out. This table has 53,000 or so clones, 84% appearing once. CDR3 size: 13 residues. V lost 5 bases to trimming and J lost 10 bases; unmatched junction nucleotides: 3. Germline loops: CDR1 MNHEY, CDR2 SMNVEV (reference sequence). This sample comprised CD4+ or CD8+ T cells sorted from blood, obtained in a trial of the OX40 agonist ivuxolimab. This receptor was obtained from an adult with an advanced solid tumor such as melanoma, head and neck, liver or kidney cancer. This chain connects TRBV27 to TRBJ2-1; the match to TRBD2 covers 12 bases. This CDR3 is CASSTLAGGEQFF. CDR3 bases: TGTGCCAGCAGTACCCTAGCGGGAGGGGAGCAGTTCTTC.